A single sample gave rise to the 32 T cell receptor beta chains below, sequenced in a study of T cell repertoires in cytomegalovirus infection. The antigens these receptors bind are not known. One entry per CDR3 protein results from TCRdb running MiXCR on the reads. The profile shows about 310,000 distinct CDR3 sequences, about 25% of them singletons. Material: cultured PBMCs, obtained from culture after CMV antigen stimulation. These receptors were obtained from a human donor in good health (CMV status not recorded). Some clones in this sample may be carry-over from other donors' samples.

The rearrangement uses TRBV18 and TRBJ2-1; unclear D gene. CDR3 length: 18 residues. CDR1 KGHSH and CDR2 LQKENI come from the germline V gene. Trimming pared 5 bases from V and 0 bases from J, leaving 20 bases between. The CDR3, as DNA: TGTGCCAGCTCAGGTCAGACTCTCTCCCTGAGCTCCTACAATGAGCAGTTCTTC. Translated: CASSGQTLSLSSYNEQFF.

Ten or more counts support this clonotype. J is TRBJ2-7 and V is TRBV11-2; D is unclear. V was pared by 2 bases and J by 3 bases, with 5 bases between. The CDR3 spans 12 residues. The germline gives CDR1 SGHAT, CDR2 FQNNGV. CDR3: CASSLLSYEQYF. Here the CDR3 DNA reads TGTGCCAGCAGCTTACTCAGCTACGAGCAGTACTTC. The complete variable domain, with remaining parts taken from reference TRBV11-2 and TRBJ2-7, reads EAGVAQSPRYKIIEKRQSVAFWCNPISGHATLYWYQQILGQGPKLLIQFQNNGVVDDSQLPKDRFSAERLKGVDSTLKIQPAKLEDSAVYLCASSLLSYEQYFGPGTRLTVT.

The chain carries TRBV18 and TRBJ2-1, with 9 bases that match TRBD2. Germline V CDR1 and CDR2: KGHSH, LQKENI. This CDR3 spans 16 amino acids. Trimming cost V 6 bases and J 5 bases; bases outside gene matches: 11. The CDR3 sequence is CASSRTLAGMHNEQFF. CDR3 nucleotide sequence: TGTGCCAGCTCCCGAACTCTAGCGGGAATGCACAATGAGCAGTTCTTC.

This clonotype has just one count. This chain connects TRBV19 to TRBJ2-5; D is ambiguous. Between the trimmed V and J ends, which lost 6 bases and 5 bases, there was a span of 16 bases. The CDR3 has 14 residues. Germline loops: CDR1 LNHDA, CDR2 SQIVND (reference sequence). CDR3 DNA: TGTGCCAGTAGGATTGGTGCTCGGTGGGAGACCCAGTACTTC. It codes for CASRIGARWETQYF. The entire variable domain, with the rest obtained from reference TRBV19 and TRBJ2-5, is as follows: DGGITQSPKYLFRKEGQNVTLSCEQNLNHDAMYWYRQDPGQGLRLIYYSQIVNDFQKGDIAEGYSVSREKKESFPLTVTSAQKNPTAFYLCASRIGARWETQYFGPGTRLLVL.

In this sample, this clonotype turned up a few times. The genes are TRBV19 and TRBJ2-1; the D gene is possibly TRBD2 (5 bases). V was cut by 3 bases and J by 0 bases, with 9 bases left in between. Germline lookup yields CDR1 LNHDA and CDR2 SQIVND (reference sequence). The CDR3 has 15 amino acids. The CDR3 DNA is TGTGCCAGTAGTATCGGGGAAAGCTCCTACAATGAGCAGTTCTTC. This translates into CASSIGESSYNEQFF.

This clonotype showed up just a few times. The V gene is TRBV12-3 or TRBV12-4, the J gene TRBJ1-1; D uncertain. The CDR3 extends over 14 amino acids. Trimming left V 3 bases short and J 3 bases short, with 11 bases between. In DNA, the CDR3 is TGTGCCAGCAGTTTGAGGAGTACGGACACTGAAGCTTTCTTT. Amino acids: CASSLRSTDTEAFF.

This clonotype was seen ten or more times. The chain uses TRBV28 and TRBJ2-2; TRBD1 aligns across 9 bases. The CDR3 loop spans 15 amino acids. Germline trimming cut 1 base from V and 5 bases from J; bases unmatched to any gene: 2. CDR1 and CDR2 from the germline V gene are MDHEN and SYDVKM. CDR3 sequence reads: CASSLSTGGTGELFF. CDR3 DNA sequence: TGTGCCAGCAGTTTATCGACAGGGGGAACCGGGGAGCTGTTTTTT.

This chain's CDR3 is CASSLDRHQTAFF. For the CDR3, the DNA is TGTGCCAGCAGCCTCGACAGGCACCAGACGGCTTTCTTT. The gene calls are TRBV6-2 or TRBV6-3 and TRBJ1-1; perhaps TRBD1 as D (6 bases). The ends were cut back, 6 bases at V and 11 bases at J, with 19 bases in the middle. The CDR3 is 13 residues long. Looked up from germline, CDR1 is MNHEY and CDR2 is SVGEGT.

This clonotype has a count of ten or more. The V and J genes are TRBV7-2 and TRBJ1-2, with 7 bases fitting TRBD1. The V gene's germline CDR1 is SGHTA and CDR2 FQGNSA. CDR3 size: 14 residues. V lost 4 bases and J lost 6; bases outside the gene matches: 8. The CDR3 sequence is CASSSRQGIDGYTF. Written as DNA, the CDR3 is TGTGCCAGCAGCTCCCGACAGGGTATCGATGGCTACACCTTC.

This clonotype was recorded a few times. The chain combines TRBV10-3 with TRBJ2-7, with 8 bases identical to TRBD2. With 4 bases clipped from V and 3 bases from J, the junction kept 5 bases outside the gene matches. The CDR3 extends over 14 amino acids. CDR1 is ENHRY, CDR2 SYGVKD, per germline. CDR3 nucleotides: TGTGCCATCAGTGGCAGGACTAGCAGCTACGAGCAGTACGTC. Its translation: CAISGRTSSYEQYV.

This clonotype has just a few counts. The chain has TRBV7-6 and TRBJ2-7; D unresolved. V shed 1 base and J shed 4 bases, with 8 bases lying between them. This CDR3 comprises 13 residues. Germline CDR1 SGHVS, CDR2 FNYEAQ. CDR3: CASSLEDVYEQYV. The CDR3 DNA reads as TGTGCCAGCAGCTTAGAAGACGTGTACGAGCAGTACGTC.

V and J are TRBV6-6 and TRBJ1-2; a possible D gene is TRBD1 (5 bases). Germline loops: CDR1 MNHNY, CDR2 SVGAGI (reference sequence). V dropped 2 bases and J dropped 9 bases, with 13 bases sitting between them. This CDR3 has 13 amino acids. The CDR3 loop is CASSYGADGSYTF. Here the CDR3 DNA reads TGTGCCAGCAGTTACGGGGCGGATGGTAGCTACACCTTC.

The V call is TRBV28, the J call TRBJ1-3; the D gene is possibly TRBD1 (5 bases). Per the germline V gene, CDR1 is MDHEN and CDR2 is SYDVKM. Deletions cut 6 bases from V and 0 bases from J, with 12 bases between. The CDR3 has 15 amino acids. CDR3 sequence reads: CASSRGVFSGNTIYF. CDR3 sequence (DNA): TGTGCCAGCAGCCGAGGGGTTTTCTCTGGAAACACCATATATTTT.

This clonotype was observed many times. This chain links TRBV7-2 with TRBJ2-1; 8 bases are shared with TRBD2. After removal of 4 bases from V and 3 bases from J, the junction contained 5 bases not matched to a gene. CDR1 is SGHTA, CDR2 FQGNSA, per germline. The CDR3 extends over 15 amino acids. As DNA, the CDR3 is TGTGCCAGCAGCTCCGGGACTAGTAACTACAATGAGCAGTTCTTC. It yields the protein CASSSGTSNYNEQFF.

V and J are TRBV4-1 and TRBJ2-7; D remains unclear. This CDR3 has 13 amino acids. Trimming took off 1 base at V and 3 bases at J, with 7 bases between the two ends. The germline CDR1 and CDR2 sequences are MGHRA and YSYEKL. CDR3 residues: CASSQADGYEQYV. The CDR3 nucleotides read TGCGCCAGCAGCCAAGCGGATGGCTACGAGCAGTACGTC.

This chain uses TRBV2 with TRBJ2-1; 7 bases map to TRBD1. Germline V CDR1 and CDR2: SNHLY, FYNNEI. Trimming at V came to 6 bases and at J to 6 bases, leaving 2 bases not matched to a gene. This CDR3 spans 12 amino acids. CDR3 residues: CASSQGVNEQFF. Written as DNA, the CDR3 is TGTGCCAGCAGCCAGGGGGTCAATGAGCAGTTCTTC.

This clonotype was detected a few times. The chain couples TRBV18 to TRBJ2-5; 7 bases are shared with TRBD1. J lost 1 base, V lost 8 bases, and 4 bases had no gene match. Germline CDR1 KGHSH, CDR2 LQKENI. The CDR3 is 13 amino acids. DNA for the CDR3: TGTGCCAGCCAGGCAGGGGGCCAAGAGACCCAGTACTTC. Amino acids: CASQAGGQETQYF.

In this sample, this clonotype turned up a few times. CDR3 sequence: CASSLFGLAGESEQFF. The CDR3 coding sequence is TGTGCCAGCAGTTTATTCGGACTAGCGGGAGAGAGTGAGCAGTTCTTC. The chain recombines TRBV12-3 or TRBV12-4 with TRBJ2-1, with TRBD2 matching over 13 bases. V was clipped by 2 bases and J by 9 bases; unmatched bases: 7. CDR3 length: 16 residues.

This chain joins TRBV20-1 and TRBJ2-1, with 10 bases matching TRBD2. CDR3 length equals 14 residues. The J segment lost 8 bases and the V segment lost 4 bases, leaving 8 bases of the junction unmatched. Germline V gene data show CDR1 as DFQATT and CDR2 as SNEGSKA (reference sequence). The CDR3 region is CSATLAGAGHEQFF. The CDR3 DNA follows: TGCAGTGCTACCCTAGCGGGAGCGGGCCATGAGCAGTTCTTC.

V is TRBV12-5 and J is TRBJ1-5; 8 bases agree with TRBD1. This CDR3 region has 16 residues. V lost 3 bases to trimming and J lost 2 bases; unmatched junction nucleotides: 6. The germline gives CDR1 LGHNT, CDR2 FRNRAP. CDR3 amino acids: CASGLTGGQGNQPQHF. DNA for the CDR3: TGTGCTAGTGGTTTAACAGGGGGTCAGGGCAATCAGCCCCAGCATTTT.

The V call is TRBV7-2, the J call TRBJ2-5; 10 bases agree with TRBD2. Per germline, CDR1 SGHTA and CDR2 FQGNSA. This CDR3 spans 16 amino acids. With V trimmed by 1 base and J by 8 bases, 10 bases remained unmatched. The CDR3 sequence: CASSLGVASGSNTQYF. The DNA of the CDR3 is TGTGCCAGCAGCTTAGGGGTCGCTAGCGGGAGTAATACCCAGTACTTC.

This clonotype was detected a few times. This rearrangement joins TRBV20-1 to TRBJ1-1, with D unclear. CDR3 size: 13 residues. V lost 3 bases and J 0 bases, leaving 8 bases between the germline ends. In germline, CDR1 is DFQATT, CDR2 SNEGSKA (reference sequence). The CDR3 sequence: CSARGSLNTEAFF. The DNA for the CDR3 is TGCAGTGCTAGGGGCAGTCTGAACACTGAAGCTTTCTTT.

This clonotype showed up many times. V and J are TRBV7-2 and TRBJ2-7; D is unclear. Germline V gene sequence: CDR1 SGHTA, CDR2 FQGNSA. The CDR3 length is 14 residues. V lost 4 bases, J lost 2 bases, and 12 bases lay in between. The CDR3 is CASSSSTPPYEQYF. CDR3 nucleotide sequence: TGTGCCAGCAGCTCATCGACCCCCCCCTACGAGCAGTACTTC. Full variable domain (outside the CDR3, taken from reference TRBV7-2 and TRBJ2-7): GAGVSQSPSNKVTEKGKDVELRCDPISGHTALYWYRQSLGQGLEFLIYFQGNSAPDKSGLPSDRFSAERTGGSVSTLTIQRTQQEDSAVYLCASSSSTPPYEQYFGPGTRLTVT.

This clonotype was seen repeatedly, ten times or more. The J gene is TRBJ2-7, the V gene TRBV7-2, with a tentative D call TRBD1 (5 bases). V was clipped by 4 bases and J by 4 bases, with 14 bases between them. The CDR3 length is 14 residues. Germline V gene data show CDR1 as SGHTA and CDR2 as FQGNSA. This CDR3 reads CASSSNAGPYEQYV. The CDR3 region has the DNA TGTGCCAGCAGCTCAAACGCAGGGCCTTACGAGCAGTACGTC.

This clonotype was picked up many times. J is TRBJ1-6 and V is TRBV7-2, with 10 nucleotides matching TRBD1. Germline V lookup: CDR1 SGHTA, CDR2 FQGNSA. J lost 6 bases, V lost 5 bases, and 10 bases had no gene match. The CDR3 sequence is 17 residues long. The CDR3: CASSQPGQGLGNSPLHF. Here the CDR3 DNA reads TGTGCCAGCAGCCAACCGGGACAGGGGTTGGGTAATTCACCCCTCCACTTT.

The sample holds a few counts of this clonotype. The chain has TRBV19 and TRBJ1-1; D gene ambiguous. Trimming removed 1 base from V and 5 bases from J, with 8 bases in between. CDR1 is LNHDA and CDR2 is SQIVND in the germline V gene (reference sequence). This CDR3 region has 13 residues. The CDR3 nucleotides are TGTGCCAGTAGTATAGGGAGCAGAACTGAAGCTTTCTTT. Amino acid sequence: CASSIGSRTEAFF.

This clonotype was recorded a few times. The chain couples TRBV25-1 to TRBJ2-1; D perhaps matches TRBD1 (7 bases). V lost 11 bases and J lost 5, with 13 bases in between. Germline V gives CDR1 MGHDK, CDR2 SYGVNS. The CDR3 is made up of 12 amino acids. The chain's CDR3 is CAGGTVNNEQFF. CDR3 nucleotides: TGTGCCGGGGGGACAGTGAACAATGAGCAGTTCTTC.

In its sample, this clonotype was seen a few times. CDR3 nucleotides: TGCGCCAGCAGCGACCCTCGTCGGTCGTCCGGCTACACCTTC. Its translation is CASSDPRRSSGYTF. This chain connects TRBV4-1 to TRBJ1-2, with D hard to call. With 5 bases removed from V and 8 bases from J, the gap between germline ends came to 18 bases. The germline gives CDR1 MGHRA, CDR2 YSYEKL. The CDR3 sequence is 14 residues long.

The CDR3 loop is CASSSQAGGGQPQHF. DNA for the CDR3: TGCGCCAGCAGCTCACAAGCAGGGGGAGGGCAGCCCCAGCATTTT. V and J are TRBV4-1 and TRBJ1-5, with 7 bases identical to TRBD1. The CDR3 sequence is 15 residues long. Trimming removed 5 bases from V and 7 bases from J; junction bases left unmatched: 11. Germline assignment: CDR1 MGHRA and CDR2 YSYEKL.

This clonotype was seen repeatedly, ten times or more. V and J are TRBV7-9 and TRBJ2-1, with unresolved D. CDR1 and CDR2 (germline): SEHNR, FQNEAQ (reference sequence). With 0 bases removed from V and 7 bases from J, the gap between germline ends came to 4 bases. This CDR3 has 12 residues. CDR3 in DNA: TGTGCCAGCAGCTTAGCCAGGAATGAGCAGTTCTTC. Translating gives CASSLARNEQFF.

The chain uses TRBV4-1 and TRBJ2-2, with unresolved D. Germline V gives CDR1 MGHRA, CDR2 YSYEKL. This CDR3 contains 15 residues. Trimming shortened V by 0 bases and J by 0 bases, and 5 bases separated the two germline ends. CDR3 DNA: TGCGCCAGCAGCCAAGATGTGGCGAACACCGGGGAGCTGTTTTTT. It is translated as CASSQDVANTGELFF.

This sequence joins TRBV7-9 and TRBJ1-1; 10 bases are a match to TRBD1. The CDR3 is 15 residues long. Germline V lookup: CDR1 SEHNR, CDR2 FQNEAQ (reference sequence). V gave up 7 bases and J gave up 3 bases; unmatched junction bases: 8. This CDR3 reads CASISPGTGDTEAFF. The CDR3 nucleotides are TGTGCCAGCATATCCCCCGGGACAGGGGACACTGAAGCTTTCTTT.